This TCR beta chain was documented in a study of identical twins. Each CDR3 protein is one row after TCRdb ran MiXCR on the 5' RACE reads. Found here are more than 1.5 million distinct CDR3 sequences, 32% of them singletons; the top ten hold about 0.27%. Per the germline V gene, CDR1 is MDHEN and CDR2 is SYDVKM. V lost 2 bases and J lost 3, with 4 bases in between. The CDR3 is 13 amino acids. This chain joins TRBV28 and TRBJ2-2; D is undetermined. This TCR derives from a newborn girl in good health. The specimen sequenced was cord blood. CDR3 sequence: CASSLIDTGELFF. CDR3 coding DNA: TGTGCCAGCAGTTTAATCGACACCGGGGAGCTGTTTTTT.